The subject of this entry is one TCR beta chain. Its antigen is not identified. Deletions cut 7 bases from V and 4 bases from J, with 13 bases between. The CDR3 loop spans 13 amino acids. Germline CDR1 ENHRY, CDR2 SYGVKD. This record belongs to a study of T cell repertoires in cytomegalovirus infection. Background on the study: Indications of both CMV infection and matching HLA type were provided by public TCR beta signatures. Study observations and caveats: CMV-specific TCR beta clonotypes restricted by HLA-C dominated the ex vivo response.

TCRdb independently ran MiXCR on the reads; one entry per CDR3 protein. This table holds roughly 130,000 distinct CDR3 sequences, 24% found once. This chain joins TRBV10-3 and TRBJ1-1; D is uncertain. The source of this sequence is a human donor in good health (CMV status not recorded). Some clones in this sample may be carry-over from other donors' samples. What was sequenced was PBMCs, sequenced either directly or after in vitro stimulation (not recorded which). The CDR3 nucleotides are TGTGCCATCATCCTAGAGTCCGGCACTGAAGCTTTCTTT. It translates to CAIILESGTEAFF.